This record concerns one TCR beta chain sequence. The data were obtained in a study of T cells in Graves' hyperthyroidism and ophthalmopathy. It was RNA transcripts that yielded the amplified TCR beta CDR3 regions. First-round RT-PCR targeting the TCR CDR3 was performed with the HTBI primer set. TCRdb processed the multiplex PCR reads anew with MiXCR; each CDR3 protein has one entry. The table lists some 500,000 distinct CDR3 sequences, 15% to 20% of them singletons. The germline V and J ends were trimmed by 3 bases and 6 bases, with 12 bases remaining between them. CDR1 and CDR2 (germline): SQVTM, ANQGSEA. The CDR3 has 12 amino acids. Patients with ophthalmopathy all had a Clinical Activity Score of at least 3, a NOSPECS grade of at least 4 and duration under 3 months.

The V gene is TRBV29-1, the J gene TRBJ2-7, with D perhaps given as TRBD1 or TRBD2 (5 bases each). The receptor's source is a woman aged 30 to 39 with Graves' ophthalmopathy. Sequenced sample: blood. The CDR3 loop is CSVEGRGPEQYF. In DNA, the CDR3 is TGCAGCGTTGAGGGCCGGGGCCCCGAGCAGTACTTC.